This T cell receptor beta chain was captured in a study of neurological immune-mediated disorders. General study findings and limits: Because no CDR3 amino acid sequences were shared across subjects by expanded clones, private repertoires were suggested in all groups. The greatest degree of TCR clonal expansion was observed in HTLV-1-associated myelopathy, with the lowest in multiple sclerosis, below that of healthy controls.

Synthesis of cDNA was performed by 5'RACE using 10-nucleotide random UMIs. One entry per CDR3 protein, called by TCRdb with MiXCR from the 5' RACE reads. The sample lists over 65,000 distinct CDR3 sequences, around 9.9% occurring once. This clonotype appeared many times. Its antigen is unknown. The receptor's source is a man aged 50 or older in good health. Input material: PBMCs.

CDR3: CSAGELETQYF. CDR3 in DNA: TGCAGTGCAGGGGAGCTGGAGACCCAGTACTTC. The chain combines TRBV20-1 with TRBJ2-5, with D perhaps assigned TRBD1 or TRBD2 (5 bases each). This CDR3 spans 11 amino acids. V was shortened by 6 bases and J by 5 bases, with 10 bases between the two germline ends. Germline loops: CDR1 DFQATT, CDR2 SNEGSKA (reference sequence).